These 25 T cell receptor beta chains came from one sample sequenced in a study of radiotherapy plus CTLA-4 blockade in lung cancer. TCRdb keeps only in-frame clones here, not all; method: immunoSEQ multiplex PCR. The sample includes 60,000 to 70,000 clones, 65% to 80% of them seen just once. Sequences were derived from peripheral blood, sampled from a patient treated with radiotherapy plus ipilimumab. The receptors shown here come from a human donor with non-small cell lung cancer who had a complete response to radiotherapy plus ipilimumab.

This clone was counted once. The chain employs TRBV7-2 and TRBJ1-1; TRBD1 matches 8 bases. CDR3 length equals 15 residues. CDR1 and CDR2 (germline): SGHTA, FQGNSA. J lost 6 bases, V lost 4 bases, and 10 bases had no gene match. DNA for the CDR3: TGTGCCAGCAGCTCTGGCGGACAGGGAAAGGCTGAAGCTTTCTTT. It yields the protein CASSSGGQGKAEAFF.

This chain joins TRBV11-3 and TRBJ2-5, with D unclear. The CDR3 consists of 12 residues. V shed 6 bases and J shed 5 bases, with 10 bases lying between them. Germline V lookup: CDR1 SGHNT, CDR2 YENEEA. CDR3 sequence (DNA): TGTGCCAGCAGGCAATCCTCGGAGACCCAGTACTTC. As protein: CASRQSSETQYF.

This chain connects TRBV9 to TRBJ2-7; the D gene is possibly TRBD2 (7 bases). V dropped 0 bases and J dropped 2 bases, with 15 bases sitting between them. This CDR3 has 16 residues. Germline CDR1 SGDLS, CDR2 YYNGEE. The CDR3 DNA sequence: TGTGCCAGCAGCGTAGGTTGGGGGGGCTCGACCTACGAGCAGTACTTC. Protein: CASSVGWGGSTYEQYF.

The chain carries TRBV5-1 and TRBJ2-3, with D perhaps matching TRBD1 (6 bases). Germline CDR1 SGHRS, CDR2 YFSETQ. Trimming cost V 7 bases and J 4 bases, with 16 bases left between them. CDR3 size: 14 residues. In nucleotides, the CDR3 is TGCGCCAGCGGCCCAGGGGTCAGCGCAGATACGCAGTATTTT. Translation: CASGPGVSADTQYF.

The rearrangement joins TRBV15 to TRBJ1-1; D gene unclear. The CDR3 extends over 14 amino acids. Trimming took off 0 bases at V and 0 bases at J, with 5 bases between the two ends. Germline V gives CDR1 LNHNV, CDR2 YYDKDF (reference sequence). CDR3 residues: CATSRDTMNTEAFF. CDR3 DNA: TGTGCCACCAGCAGAGACACCATGAACACTGAAGCTTTCTTT. The variable domain in full, with the rest retrieved from reference TRBV15 and TRBJ1-1, is DAMVIQNPRYQVTQFGKPVTLSCSQTLNHNVMYWYQQKSSQAPKLLFHYYDKDFNNEADTPDNFQSRRPNTSFCFLDIRSPGLGDTAMYLCATSRDTMNTEAFFGQGTRLTVV.

The count of this clone is one. The rearrangement links TRBV5-1 to TRBJ2-2; D is possibly TRBD2 (5 bases). Germline V gene data show CDR1 as SGHRS and CDR2 as YFSETQ. V was pared by 4 bases and J by 7 bases, with 17 bases between. There are 15 residues in the CDR3. The chain's CDR3 is CASSLEWGVGGELFF. The CDR3 DNA follows: TGCGCCAGCAGCCTGGAGTGGGGAGTCGGCGGGGAGCTGTTTTTT.

This clone was counted between two and nine times. J is TRBJ2-2 and V is TRBV2; unclear D gene. The CDR3 loop spans 16 amino acids. V was trimmed by 6 bases and J by 1 base, leaving 15 bases between them. CDR1 is SNHLY, CDR2 FYNNEI, per germline. The CDR3 DNA sequence: TGTGCCAGCAGGAAACTGGTCAATTTGAACACCGGGGAGCTGTTTTTT. As protein: CASRKLVNLNTGELFF. Drawing the rest from reference TRBV2 and TRBJ2-2, the complete variable domain is EPEVTQTPSHQVTQMGQEVILRCVPISNHLYFYWYRQILGQKVEFLVSFYNNEISEKSEIFDDQFSVERPDGSNFTLKIRSTKLEDSAMYFCASRKLVNLNTGELFFGEGSRLTVL.

The rearrangement uses TRBV6-6 and TRBJ2-1; 12 nucleotides line up with TRBD2. The V segment lost 8 bases and the J segment 9 bases; nucleotides outside the gene matches: 11. Germline V gives CDR1 MNHNY, CDR2 SVGAGI (reference sequence). The CDR3 is 15 residues long. CDR3 in DNA: TGTGCCAGCTCGATGACTAGCGGGAGCGGCGGTGAGCAGTTCTTC. Protein: CASSMTSGSGGEQFF.

This clone turned up a few times. The gene calls are TRBV11-3 and TRBJ2-2; D gene unclear. Germline lookup yields CDR1 SGHNT and CDR2 YENEEA. The CDR3 is 12 residues long. The ends were cut back, 7 bases at V and 1 base at J, with 4 bases in the middle. The CDR3 region has the DNA TGTGCCAGCACCGTGAACACCGGGGAGCTGTTTTTT. Translating it yields CASTVNTGELFF.

The V call is TRBV30, the J call TRBJ1-4; D remains unclear. The V end was cut by 3 bases, the J end by 5 bases, with 10 bases between. This CDR3 comprises 13 residues. CDR1 GTSNPN and CDR2 SVGIG come from the germline V gene (reference sequence). Written as DNA, the CDR3 is TGTGCCTGGAGCGCTGACTCAAATGAAAAACTGTTTTTT. Translating it yields CAWSADSNEKLFF.

The rearrangement links TRBV27 to TRBJ1-2; no definite D call. Germline V gives CDR1 MNHEY, CDR2 SMNVEV (reference sequence). The ends were cut back, 0 bases at V and 2 bases at J, with 10 bases in the middle. The CDR3 spans 15 residues. The DNA of the CDR3 is TGTGCCAGCAGTTTATCTGCCACTCTAAACTATGGCTACACCTTC. It translates to CASSLSATLNYGYTF.

The genes are TRBV7-9 and TRBJ1-5, with D possibly TRBD1 on 6 matching bases. Trimming took off 5 bases at V and 5 bases at J, with 13 bases between the two ends. This CDR3 has 14 residues. The germline CDR1 and CDR2 sequences are SEHNR and FQNEAQ (reference sequence). This CDR3 reads CASSRRGAYQPQHF. CDR3 nucleotide sequence: TGTGCCAGCAGCCGGCGGGGGGCCTATCAGCCCCAGCATTTT.

The V call is TRBV10-3, the J call TRBJ1-1, with a possible D match to TRBD1 (6 bases). In germline, CDR1 is ENHRY, CDR2 SYGVKD. The CDR3 is 14 residues long. The V end was cut by 3 bases, the J end by 3 bases, with 11 bases between. The CDR3 region is CAISEMTGYTEAFF. CDR3 in DNA: TGTGCCATCAGTGAAATGACAGGTTACACTGAAGCTTTCTTT.

V usage is TRBV10-2 and J usage is TRBJ2-7; D might be TRBD1 (6 bases). The V and J ends lost 7 bases and 4 bases respectively, with 17 bases between them. Germline V gene data show CDR1 as WSHSY and CDR2 as SAAADI. The CDR3 extends over 14 amino acids. The CDR3 bases are TGCGCCAGCACCGGAGGTACAGGGATATACGAGCAGTACGTC. Translated: CASTGGTGIYEQYV.

This clone has only one observation. V gene TRBV5-4 combines with J gene TRBJ2-3; 13 positions match TRBD2. Germline V gives CDR1 SGHNT, CDR2 YYREEE (reference sequence). V lost 4 bases to trimming and J lost 6 bases; unmatched junction nucleotides: 5. The CDR3 is 15 residues long. The CDR3 DNA follows: TGTGCCAGCAGCCCTACTAGCGGGAGGGGGGATACGCAGTATTTT. Translation gives CASSPTSGRGDTQYF. The full variable domain, in which reference TRBV5-4 and TRBJ2-3 provide the parts outside the CDR3, is ETGVTQSPTHLIKTRGQQVTLRCSSQSGHNTVSWYQQALGQGPQFIFQYYREEENGRGNFPPRFSGLQFPNYSSELNVNALELDDSALYLCASSPTSGRGDTQYFGPGTRLTVL.

The chain combines TRBV7-2 with TRBJ2-5, with D maybe TRBD2 (6 bases). The germline V gene has CDR1 SGHTA and CDR2 FQGNSA. This CDR3 region has 15 residues. V gave up 2 bases and J gave up 5 bases, with 15 bases separating them. The CDR3 DNA follows: TGTGCCAGCAGCTTAATGGGAGGCGGGGAGGAGACCCAGTACTTC. Protein product: CASSLMGGGEETQYF. The complete variable domain, with remaining parts taken from reference TRBV7-2 and TRBJ2-5, reads GAGVSQSPSNKVTEKGKDVELRCDPISGHTALYWYRQSLGQGLEFLIYFQGNSAPDKSGLPSDRFSAERTGGSVSTLTIQRTQQEDSAVYLCASSLMGGGEETQYFGPGTRLLVL.

For the CDR3, the DNA is TGCGCCAGCAGTGCAGGGGGATCGAACTATGGCTACACCTTC. This sequence encodes CASSAGGSNYGYTF. The chain is built from TRBV10-1 and TRBJ1-2; 7 positions match TRBD1. Germline trimming cut 4 bases from V and 2 bases from J; bases unmatched to any gene: 4. The germline CDR1 and CDR2 sequences are WNHNN and SYGVQD (reference sequence). This CDR3 has 14 residues.

The V gene is TRBV14, the J gene TRBJ1-2; D is possibly TRBD1 (6 bases). Trimming took off 4 bases at V and 5 bases at J, with 8 bases between the two ends. The CDR3 totals 12 residues. Germline values: CDR1 SGHDN, CDR2 FVKESK. This CDR3 is CASSRGGYGYTF. The CDR3 DNA reads TGTGCCAGCAGCCGAGGGGGTTATGGCTACACCTTC.

V gene TRBV27 combines with J gene TRBJ1-1; D is unresolved. This CDR3 is 10 amino acids long. Germline V gene lookup returns CDR1 MNHEY and CDR2 SMNVEV (reference sequence). CDR3 region: CAAGRVEAFF. The CDR3 coding sequence is TGTGCAGCAGGAAGGGTTGAAGCTTTCTTT.

The chain uses TRBV19 and TRBJ2-1; 11 bases align to TRBD2. Looked up from germline, CDR1 is LNHDA and CDR2 is SQIVND (reference sequence). The CDR3 extends over 15 amino acids. V lost 5 bases, J lost 7 bases, and 7 bases stayed unmatched. The CDR3, as DNA: TGTGCCAGTAGTCCTACTAGCGGGAGAGGGAATGAGCAGTTCTTC. Its protein is CASSPTSGRGNEQFF.

This clone was counted once. This chain joins TRBV18 and TRBJ1-2; weak D call: TRBD1 (5 bases). V lost 1 base, J lost 4 bases, and 13 bases lay in between. This CDR3 contains 15 residues. Germline lookup yields CDR1 KGHSH and CDR2 LQKENI. This CDR3 is CASSPLQADIYGYTF. DNA of the CDR3: TGTGCCAGCTCACCACTACAGGCGGATATCTATGGCTACACCTTC.

The chain employs TRBV2 and TRBJ2-5; either TRBD1 or TRBD2 may fit D (5 bases each). The CDR3 length is 13 residues. The germline gives CDR1 SNHLY, CDR2 FYNNEI. V was shortened by 4 bases and J by 5 bases, with 11 bases between the two germline ends. The CDR3 protein is CASSGDQMETQYF. For the CDR3, the DNA is TGTGCCAGCAGTGGGGACCAGATGGAGACCCAGTACTTC. Together with reference TRBV2 and TRBJ2-5, the CDR3 gives the full variable domain: EPEVTQTPSHQVTQMGQEVILRCVPISNHLYFYWYRQILGQKVEFLVSFYNNEISEKSEIFDDQFSVERPDGSNFTLKIRSTKLEDSAMYFCASSGDQMETQYFGPGTRLLVL.

The chain employs TRBV29-1 and TRBJ2-1, with D perhaps matching TRBD1 (6 bases). This CDR3 contains 13 residues. In germline, CDR1 is SQVTM, CDR2 ANQGSEA. Deletions cut 7 bases from V and 3 bases from J, with 13 bases between. The CDR3 sequence: CSARRRGYNEQFF. CDR3 DNA sequence: TGCAGCGCCCGGCGCAGGGGCTACAATGAGCAGTTCTTC.

V and J are TRBV6-5 and TRBJ2-7, with D perhaps matching TRBD2 (7 bases). CDR1 is MNHEY, CDR2 SVGAGI, per germline. The V end was cut by 5 bases, the J end by 5 bases, with 10 bases between. The CDR3 contains 12 residues. In DNA form, the CDR3 reads TGTGCCAGCAGTGAAGGGGGGGACGAGCAGTACTTC. Protein product: CASSEGGDEQYF.

The chain employs TRBV19 and TRBJ1-5; D may be TRBD1 (5 bases). V was cut by 8 bases and J by 3 bases, with 23 bases left in between. Germline CDR1 LNHDA, CDR2 SQIVND (reference sequence). The CDR3 has 17 amino acids. CDR3 region: CASSIEGFGTLNQPQHF. The CDR3 DNA reads TGTGCCAGTTCAATCGAGGGGTTTGGGACTCTCAATCAGCCCCAGCATTTT.